The clone carrying this TCR beta chain was counted between two and nine times. Its antigen remains unidentified. The data are from a study of beta chain features in type 1 diabetes. Study information: Regarding age, gender and cell yields, patients proved similar to healthy donors.

A CD45RO/CCR7/CD25/CD127/CD95/CD27 panel sorted naive, central memory, regulatory and stem cell-like memory CD4+ cells. Purity exceeding 98% was reached by all sorted populations. Findings of the study overall: Patients' naive, central memory and regulatory TCRB repertoires appeared more alike than those of healthy donors.

All of the isolated RNA was reverse transcribed, so expressed TCRB transcripts were sequenced. Using immunoSEQ multiplex PCR, the repertoire was profiled, and TCRdb retains in-frame clones only, with some absent. The table records 300,000 to 350,000 clones, under 8.5% of them present only once. Material for sequencing was central memory CD4+ T cells from blood. This TCR was recovered from a young woman in good health.

In DNA, the CDR3 is TGTGCCAGCAGTCATCAGGGGGAATCCTACGAGCAGTACTTC. Translated, it gives CASSHQGESYEQYF. The chain is built from TRBV6-6 and TRBJ2-7; TRBD1 aligns across 7 bases. From germline, CDR1 is MNHNY and CDR2 SVGAGI (reference sequence). V trimming: 5 bases; J trimming: 1 base; junction bases outside the gene matches: 5. The CDR3 spans 14 residues.